Below, 10 T cell receptor beta chains from the same sample are listed, as sequenced in a study of shared clonotypes between healthy human individuals. Only in-frame clones appear in the TCRdb table, and some are missing; sequencing was by immunoSEQ multiplex PCR. Here the sample spans about 2.4 million clones, 93% being singletons. Sequencing was done on a sample of naive CD4+ T cells from PBMCs. Described subset: CD45RA+ positively selected. The receptors were sampled from a man in his late teens or twenties in good health. Some clones in this sample may be carry-over from other donors' samples.

The chain recombines TRBV28 with TRBJ2-5, with 8 bases aligning to TRBD2. The CDR3 is made up of 15 amino acids. The V gene's germline CDR1 is MDHEN and CDR2 SYDVKM. V gave up 7 bases and J gave up 2 bases; unmatched junction bases: 9. The CDR3 reads CASTGGALTQETQYF. The CDR3 bases are TGTGCCAGCACCGGGGGGGCTCTTACACAAGAGACCCAGTACTTC.

The V call is TRBV5-1, the J call TRBJ2-1; 13 bases fit TRBD2. This CDR3 is 20 amino acids long. The germline CDR1 and CDR2 sequences are SGHRS and YFSETQ. V was pared by 4 bases and J by 0 bases, with 13 bases of the junction left unmatched. CDR3 in DNA: TGCGCCAGCAGCCCGGTAAGGGGACTAGCGGGATTGAGCTCCTACAATGAGCAGTTCTTC. Its protein is CASSPVRGLAGLSSYNEQFF.

V is TRBV5-5 and J is TRBJ2-7; tentative D call: TRBD2 (5 bases). V dropped 6 bases and J dropped 0 bases, with 19 bases sitting between them. The CDR3 has 16 amino acids. CDR1 is SGHKS and CDR2 is YYEKEE in the germline V gene (reference sequence). The CDR3 loop is CASMHGIASSSYEQYF. CDR3 DNA sequence: TGTGCCAGCATGCACGGAATAGCGAGCTCCTCCTACGAGCAGTACTTC.

As regards this clone: Other DNA sequences in this sample translate to the same CDR3. V gene TRBV19 combines with J gene TRBJ1-1; D call uncertain. The CDR3 has 13 residues. V lost 0 bases and J lost 0, with 2 bases in between. Per germline, CDR1 LNHDA and CDR2 SQIVND (reference sequence). CDR3 residues: CASSIELNTEAFF. CDR3 coding DNA: TGTGCCAGTAGTATAGAGCTGAACACTGAAGCTTTCTTT.

This clone was observed a few times. This chain uses TRBV19 with TRBJ1-4; D perhaps matches TRBD1 (6 bases). V was pared by 5 bases and J by 7 bases, with 14 bases between. This CDR3 has 14 residues. CDR1 LNHDA and CDR2 SQIVND come from the germline V gene (reference sequence). The CDR3 nucleotides are TGTGCCAGTAGTTACAGGGAGGGTGGTGAAAAACTGTTTTTT. This sequence encodes CASSYREGGEKLFF. Based on the CDR3 plus reference TRBV19 and TRBJ1-4, the full variable domain is DGGITQSPKYLFRKEGQNVTLSCEQNLNHDAMYWYRQDPGQGLRLIYYSQIVNDFQKGDIAEGYSVSREKKESFPLTVTSAQKNPTAFYLCASSYREGGEKLFFGSGTQLSVL.

The chain employs TRBV28 and TRBJ2-4; a weak D match, TRBD1 (5 bases). The CDR3 loop spans 15 amino acids. CDR1 is MDHEN, CDR2 SYDVKM, per germline. The V end lost 4 bases, the J end lost 0 bases, and 10 bases lay between the germline ends. The CDR3 sequence is CASSSSQVAKNIQYF. CDR3 bases: TGTGCCAGCAGTTCATCACAGGTAGCCAAAAACATTCAGTACTTC.

The sample holds one count of this clone. V is TRBV7-9 and J is TRBJ2-1, with D perhaps given as TRBD1 or TRBD2 (5 bases each). Looked up from germline, CDR1 is SEHNR and CDR2 is FQNEAQ (reference sequence). Trimming took off 1 base at V and 10 bases at J, with 23 bases between the two ends. The CDR3 consists of 17 residues. The CDR3: CASSLGVGLAHVSEQFF. The CDR3 DNA reads as TGTGCCAGCAGCTTAGGTGTGGGGCTAGCACACGTATCGGAGCAGTTCTTC. Complete variable domain (other parts from reference TRBV7-9 and TRBJ2-1): DTGVSQNPRHKITKRGQNVTFRCDPISEHNRLYWYRQTLGQGPEFLTYFQNEAQLEKSRLLSDRFSAERPKGSFSTLEIQRTEQGDSAMYLCASSLGVGLAHVSEQFFGPGTRLTVL.

The chain links TRBV2 to TRBJ2-7; weak D call: TRBD2 (6 bases). The CDR3 is 10 amino acids. The V gene's germline CDR1 is SNHLY and CDR2 FYNNEI. Between the trimmed V and J ends, which lost 5 bases and 10 bases, there was a span of 9 bases. The CDR3 DNA sequence: TGTGCCAGCAGTTTAGCGGAACAGTACTTC. It specifies CASSLAEQYF.

The chain links TRBV27 to TRBJ2-1; the match to TRBD2 covers 7 bases. Germline V lookup: CDR1 MNHEY, CDR2 SMNVEV (reference sequence). Unmatched junction bases numbered 21, after V lost 5 bases and J lost 8 bases. The CDR3 is 18 amino acids. CDR3: CASSPLLVGRGNKDEQFF. In DNA form, the CDR3 reads TGTGCCAGCAGTCCCCTCTTAGTAGGGCGGGGGAACAAGGATGAGCAGTTCTTC.

This clone was seen once. This sequence joins TRBV28 and TRBJ2-1, with 15 bases identical to TRBD2. From germline, CDR1 is MDHEN and CDR2 SYDVKM. The J segment lost 7 bases and the V segment lost 2 bases, leaving 6 bases of the junction unmatched. The CDR3 is made up of 17 amino acids. For the CDR3, the DNA is TGTGCCAGCAGTTTACCCGCCGGGACTAGCGGGAGGAATGAGCAGTTCTTC. Translation gives CASSLPAGTSGRNEQFF.